Detailed here is one T cell receptor beta chain. Its cognate antigen is unknown. Healthy HIV-negative adults without recent acute infections or vaccinations served as donors. This sample is drawn from a study of shared clonotypes between healthy human individuals. The data were produced by immunoSEQ multiplex PCR, yet TCRdb's version contains in-frame clones alone and is incomplete. The sample has over a million clones; just under 99% are singletons. The V gene's germline CDR1 is SGHVS and CDR2 FQNEAQ. This CDR3 region has 13 residues. The germline V and J ends were trimmed by 4 bases and 3 bases, with 7 bases remaining between them. Notes on the study in general: The sharing of 4.5% to 5.5% of naive CD4 clonotypes was seen across a handful of donors. Despite large depth, rarefaction showed incomplete sorted-subset sequencing.

Sample: naive CD4+ T cells sorted from blood. Stated subset: CD45RA+ positively selected. J is TRBJ2-1 and V is TRBV7-8; TRBD2 is a possible D gene (6 bases). This sequence was found in a man in his thirties or forties in good health. CDR3 in DNA: TGTGCCAGCAGCTGGGACTTCTACAATGAGCAGTTCTTC. Protein product: CASSWDFYNEQFF.